The rows below give T cell receptor beta chains drawn from one sample of a study of radiation and T cells in renal cell carcinoma. Clones were read by immunoSEQ multiplex PCR, and TCRdb kept only the in-frame ones, dropping some. This sample has just under 150,000 clones, with about 86% found just once. This material consisted of blood, taken from a patient whose treatment included radiotherapy and nephrectomy. The receptors here all came from a woman aged 45-60 years with renal cell carcinoma. The CDR3 runs from the conserved cysteine through the conserved F or W. A D gene is named only where the DNA matches it firmly. Expanded clones are given a class, and other clones once, few, many or no size at all.

j_call	v_call	clone_size	d_call	cdr3_aa	cdr3_nt
TRBJ1-5	TRBV23-1	few	-	CASTVSGQPQHF	TGCGCCAGCACGGTCAGTGGGCAGCCCCAGCATTTT
TRBJ2-7	TRBV7-3	few	-	CASSLGGGYEQYF	TGTGCCAGCAGCTTAGGCGGAGGCTACGAGCAGTACTTC
TRBJ1-2	TRBV28	-	-	CASSPPKAGEDGYTF	TGTGCCAGCAGCCCCCCCAAGGCGGGGGAGGATGGCTACACCTTC
TRBJ1-1	TRBV7-8	-	-	CASRPWTEHTEAFF	TGTGCCAGCAGGCCCTGGACAGAACACACTGAAGCTTTCTTT
TRBJ1-4	TRBV5-4	once	TRBD1	CASSPQDRGAKLFF	TGTGCCAGCAGCCCGCAGGACAGGGGAGCAAAACTGTTTTTT
TRBJ2-7	TRBV7-2	-	TRBD1	CASSRDRNGEQYF	TGTGCCAGCAGCCGGGACAGGAATGGCGAGCAGTACTTC
TRBJ1-3	TRBV7-2	once	TRBD1	CASSLFQGVSGNTIYF	TGTGCCAGCAGCTTATTCCAGGGGGTCTCTGGAAACACCATATATTTT
TRBJ2-5	TRBV6-5	-	-	CASSSLRETQYF	TGTGCCAGCAGTTCTTTGAGGGAGACCCAGTACTTC
TRBJ2-7	TRBV15	-	-	CATSYRSSYEQYF	TGTGCCACCAGCTACAGGAGCTCCTACGAGCAGTACTTC
TRBJ1-4	TRBV21-1	-	-	CASSKVDTQATNEKLFF	TGTGCCAGCAGCAAAGTGGATACTCAAGCGACTAATGAAAAACTGTTTTTT
TRBJ2-7	TRBV29-1	-	-	CSAGGQGVEQYF	TGCAGCGCCGGCGGCCAGGGTGTCGAGCAGTACTTC
TRBJ2-1	TRBV9	-	TRBD2	CASLTLRPLAGVGEQFF	TGTGCCAGCCTAACTTTGAGGCCACTAGCGGGGGTGGGTGAGCAGTTCTTC
TRBJ1-2	TRBV10-3	-	-	CAISESTAGRGVYYGYTF	TGTGCCATCAGTGAGTCGACGGCGGGCCGGGGGGTCTACTATGGCTACACCTTC
TRBJ2-3	TRBV25-1	-	-	CASSEYIGEDTQYF	TGTGCCAGCAGTGAATACATCGGGGAAGATACGCAGTATTTT
TRBJ2-5	TRBV5-1	-	TRBD2	CASSVSGMSEYF	TGCGCCAGCAGCGTTAGCGGGATGTCGGAGTACTTC
TRBJ2-5	TRBV11-2	once	TRBD1	CASSLVTGGETQYF	TGTGCCAGCAGCTTAGTTACAGGGGGAGAGACCCAGTACTTC
TRBJ1-5	TRBV9	-	TRBD1	CASSVEDRGDQPQHF	TGTGCCAGCAGCGTAGAAGACAGGGGGGATCAGCCCCAGCATTTT
TRBJ2-7	TRBV27	once	-	CASSLSIDFNYEQYF	TGTGCCAGCAGTTTATCAATCGACTTCAACTACGAGCAGTACTTC
TRBJ2-1	TRBV7-9	-	-	CASSLITGRDNEQFF	TGTGCCAGCAGCTTAATCACAGGGCGAGATAATGAGCAGTTCTTC
TRBJ2-7	TRBV4-3	-	-	CASSWTGDYEQYF	TGCGCCAGCAGCTGGACCGGGGACTACGAGCAGTACTTC
TRBJ2-1	TRBV7-2	once	-	CASSLPTRDEQFF	TGTGCCAGCAGCTTACCGACCCGCGATGAGCAGTTCTTC
TRBJ2-3	TRBV9	once	TRBD2	CASSVDLAGGPSDTQYF	TGTGCCAGCAGCGTAGACCTAGCGGGGGGGCCCTCAGATACGCAGTATTTT
TRBJ1-6	TRBV6-5	-	-	CASSPRSPLHF	TGTGCCAGCAGTCCTAGGTCACCCCTCCACTTT
TRBJ1-1	TRBV28	few	-	CALLRRGGGTEAFF	TGTGCCCTCCTAAGAAGAGGGGGGGGCACTGAAGCTTTCTTT
TRBJ1-5	TRBV19	-	-	CASSIRGPVGEGGNQPQHF	TGTGCCAGTAGTATCCGTGGGCCAGTAGGGGAGGGGGGCAATCAGCCCCAGCATTTT
TRBJ2-1	TRBV21-1	-	-	CASSSSESYNEQFF	TGTGCCAGCAGTTCTAGCGAGTCCTACAATGAGCAGTTCTTC
TRBJ2-7	TRBV28	-	-	CASSLPRDEQYF	TGTGCCAGCAGCCTCCCCCGTGACGAGCAGTACTTC
TRBJ2-3	TRBV18	-	TRBD2	CASSPSRESTDTQYF	TGTGCCAGCTCACCCTCGCGGGAGAGCACAGATACGCAGTATTTT
TRBJ2-7	TRBV11-2	-	TRBD1	CASSLDWTGLEQYF	TGTGCCAGCAGCTTAGATTGGACAGGGCTAGAGCAGTACTTC